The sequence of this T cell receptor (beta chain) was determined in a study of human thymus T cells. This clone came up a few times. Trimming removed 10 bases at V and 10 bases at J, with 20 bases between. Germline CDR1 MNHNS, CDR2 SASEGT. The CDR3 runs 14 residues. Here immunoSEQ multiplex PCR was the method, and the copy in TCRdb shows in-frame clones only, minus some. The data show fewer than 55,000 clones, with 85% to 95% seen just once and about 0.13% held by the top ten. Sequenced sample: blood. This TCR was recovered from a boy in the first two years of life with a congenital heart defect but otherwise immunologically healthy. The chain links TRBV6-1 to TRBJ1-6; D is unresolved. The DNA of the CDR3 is TGTGCCACCACCTCGGAGGGCCTCCGATCACCCCTCCACTTT. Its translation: CATTSEGLRSPLHF.